This T cell receptor (beta chain) was obtained from a study of cytomegalovirus exposure and HLA in healthy donors. Study-wide results and limits: In a later analysis, several top co-occurrence clusters appeared linked to parvovirus B19, influenza, CMV and Epstein-Barr virus. What was likely a sequencing artifact was a cluster of highly shared sequence variants. In a later analysis, V- and J-gene trimming of beta chains associated with a DCLRE1C missense variant, replicated independently. Confirmation in vitro established that a few CMV-associated chains were specific for CMV antigens.

With regard to this clone: The antigen is not known.

13 Jbeta primers and 60 Vbeta primers were used for the PCR. Assay used: immunoSEQ multiplex PCR; TCRdb lists only in-frame clones, some missing. The sample lists some 44,000 clones, roughly nine tenths seen once, with roughly 8% in the top ten. The V end lost 1 base, the J end lost 4 bases, and 6 bases lay between the germline ends. CDR1 MDHEN and CDR2 SYDVKM come from the germline V gene. The CDR3 covers 13 residues. This sequence was found in a woman aged 40 to 50 in good health and CMV-seropositive. The chain carries TRBV28 and TRBJ2-3; D remains unclear. Specimen: PBMCs. CDR3 coding DNA: TGTGCCAGCAGTTTATTACAGCCAGATACGCAGTATTTT. This codes for CASSLLQPDTQYF.